Each of the 26 T cell receptor beta chains below was sequenced from the same sample in a study of early T cells in non-severe SARS-CoV-2 infection. TCRdb re-called the 5' RACE reads with MiXCR, one entry per CDR3 protein. The repertoire consists of 45,000 or so distinct CDR3 sequences, with under 13% occurring once and the leading ten covering 8% to 10%. The sequenced material came from whole blood. The receptors originated from an adult who was a healthcare worker with PCR-confirmed SARS-CoV-2 infection or an uninfected control (not recorded which).

This clonotype was seen ten or more times. As DNA, the CDR3 is TGTGCCAGCAGCATTTCGGGTCAAAGAAAAGAGCAGTACTTC. Protein product: CASSISGQRKEQYF. This rearrangement joins TRBV5-5 to TRBJ2-7; D is uncertain. Germline lookup yields CDR1 SGHKS and CDR2 YYEKEE (reference sequence). The CDR3 has 14 amino acids. V was shortened by 4 bases and J by 7 bases, with 18 bases between the two germline ends. The variable domain in full, completed from reference TRBV5-5 and TRBJ2-7, reads DAGVTQSPTHLIKTRGQQVTLRCSPISGHKSVSWYQQVLGQGPQFIFQYYEKEERGRGNFPDRFSARQFPNYSSELNVNALLLGDSALYLCASSISGQRKEQYFGPGTRLTVT.

This clonotype was picked up many times. The rearrangement uses TRBV4-3 and TRBJ2-5; 12 bases align to TRBD2. J lost 9 bases, V lost 0 bases, and 14 bases had no gene match. Per germline, CDR1 LGHNA and CDR2 YSLEER. CDR3 length: 18 residues. The CDR3 protein is CASSQDGASGGDSEAQYF. Here the CDR3 DNA reads TGCGCCAGCAGCCAAGATGGGGCTAGCGGGGGGGATTCGGAGGCCCAGTACTTC.

J is TRBJ2-1 and V is TRBV7-3; 7 positions match TRBD1. The CDR3 is 16 residues long. Germline V gene data show CDR1 as SGHTA and CDR2 as FQGTGA. V trimming: 5 bases; J trimming: 4 bases; junction bases outside the gene matches: 11. CDR3 loop: CASSPEPDREYNEQFF. The CDR3 nucleotides read TGTGCCAGCAGCCCCGAACCTGACAGGGAGTACAATGAGCAGTTCTTC.

This clonotype has ten or more counts. The chain uses TRBV7-9 and TRBJ1-1; no definite D call. V gave up 0 bases and J gave up 12 bases, with 14 bases separating them. From germline, CDR1 is SEHNR and CDR2 FQNEAQ (reference sequence). This CDR3 spans 13 amino acids. Here the CDR3 reads CASSLASLEGSFF. The CDR3 region has the DNA TGTGCCAGCAGCTTAGCGTCCTTGGAAGGGTCTTTCTTT.

There are many counts of this clonotype. This chain uses TRBV29-1 with TRBJ1-3; D uncertain. Germline lookup yields CDR1 SQVTM and CDR2 ANQGSEA. Trimming took 1 base from V and 2 from J, leaving 6 bases between them. This CDR3 has 13 residues. CDR3 nucleotide sequence: TGCAGCGTTGAAGTGGCTACTGGAAACACCATATATTTT. Translating gives CSVEVATGNTIYF.

This clonotype was recorded at least ten times. The V gene is TRBV7-3, the J gene TRBJ1-1, with 8 bases identical to TRBD1. The germline V gene has CDR1 SGHTA and CDR2 FQGTGA. This CDR3 has 15 residues. Trimming cost V 5 bases and J 5 bases; bases outside gene matches: 10. CDR3 residues: CASSPRGQGRTEAFF. DNA for the CDR3: TGTGCCAGCAGCCCCAGGGGGCAGGGGAGGACTGAAGCTTTCTTT.

This clonotype was observed a handful of times. The chain uses TRBV24-1 and TRBJ2-2; D not certain. The CDR3 loop spans 15 amino acids. Germline CDR1 KGHDR, CDR2 SFDVKD. V was trimmed by 1 base and J by 3 bases, leaving 8 bases between them. The chain's CDR3 is CATSDFGGYTGELFF. CDR3 bases: TGTGCCACCAGTGATTTCGGCGGTTACACCGGGGAGCTGTTTTTT.

This clonotype was seen a few times. The V and J genes are TRBV20-1 and TRBJ2-1; 8 positions agree with TRBD2. J lost 9 bases, V lost 5 bases, and 9 bases had no gene match. Germline loops: CDR1 DFQATT, CDR2 SNEGSKA (reference sequence). There are 13 residues in the CDR3. The CDR3 DNA reads TGCAGTGCTGGCTCGGCGGGGGGCAGTGAGCAGTTCTTC. Protein sequence: CSAGSAGGSEQFF.

This clonotype was observed many times. The V call is TRBV12-3 or TRBV12-4, the J call TRBJ2-5; no firm D call. V was clipped by 7 bases and J by 2 bases, with 14 bases between them. The CDR3 spans 14 residues. CDR3 residues: CASKMGPGQETQYF. CDR3 sequence (DNA): TGTGCCAGCAAAATGGGCCCAGGACAAGAGACCCAGTACTTC.

In the case of this clonotype: The junction and the germline gene differ at one end; a read error may be behind it. The chain is built from TRBV2 and TRBJ1-2; 7 nucleotides agree with TRBD1. The germline V gene encodes CDR1 SNHLY and CDR2 FYNNEI. CDR3 size: 14 residues. In DNA form, the CDR3 reads TGTGCCAGCAGGCTGACAGGGCCTAACTATGGCTACGCCTTC. It specifies CASRLTGPNYGYAF.

There are a few counts of this clonotype. The chain is built from TRBV11-2 and TRBJ2-3; TRBD1 matches at 9 bases. V gave up 5 bases and J gave up 2 bases; unmatched junction bases: 17. Germline V gene data show CDR1 as SGHAT and CDR2 as FQNNGV. This CDR3 contains 19 residues. CDR3 coding DNA: TGTGCCAGCAGCCGGGGCCCCTGGGGGGGACAGGGATTCACAGATACGCAGTATTTT. Its protein product is CASSRGPWGGQGFTDTQYF.

This clonotype was detected many times. This chain uses TRBV5-6 with TRBJ2-1, with 12 bases identical to TRBD1. The CDR3 contains 16 residues. The germline CDR1 and CDR2 sequences are SGHDT and YYEEEE. Trimming cost V 4 bases and J 15 bases; bases outside gene matches: 17. Written as DNA, the CDR3 is TGTGCCAGCAGCCAGGGACAGGGGGCTCTTCTAGCGGGTCGGTTCTTC. This gives the protein CASSQGQGALLAGRFF. Supplemented by reference TRBV5-6 and TRBJ2-1, the full variable domain reads DAGVTQSPTHLIKTRGQQVTLRCSPKSGHDTVSWYQQALGQGPQFIFQYYEEEERQRGNFPDRFSGHQFPNYSSELNVNALLLGDSALYLCASSQGQGALLAGRFFGPGTRLTVL.

This clonotype occurred a few times. The CDR3 nucleotides are TGCAGTGCAGGGGGGACAGGGGGCTACTACGAGCAGTACTTC. This gives the protein CSAGGTGGYYEQYF. This chain joins TRBV20-1 and TRBJ2-7, with TRBD1 matching over 12 bases. CDR1 is DFQATT, CDR2 SNEGSKA, per germline (reference sequence). V lost 6 bases to trimming and J lost 3 bases; unmatched junction nucleotides: 6. This CDR3 region has 14 residues.

V is TRBV20-1 and J is TRBJ2-7, with D possibly matching TRBD2 (5 bases). Germline V gene data show CDR1 as DFQATT and CDR2 as SNEGSKA (reference sequence). The CDR3 runs 13 residues. Trimming stripped 3 bases from V and 2 bases from J, with 11 bases between. As DNA, the CDR3 is TGCAGTGCTAGGGGCGGCGGGCCCTACGAGCAGTACTTC. Its protein is CSARGGGPYEQYF.

This clonotype was recorded at least ten times. J is TRBJ2-5 and V is TRBV18; no definite D call. V lost 2 bases and J 4 bases, leaving 5 bases between the germline ends. CDR3 length: 12 residues. Germline lookup yields CDR1 KGHSH and CDR2 LQKENI. The CDR3 loop reads CASSPAGETQYF. The CDR3 nucleotides are TGTGCCAGCTCACCAGCAGGAGAGACCCAGTACTTC.

The chain joins TRBV12-3 or TRBV12-4 to TRBJ2-7; possible D gene TRBD2, 6 bases. The CDR3 runs to 14 residues. V lost 5 bases and J 4 bases, leaving 15 bases between the germline ends. In DNA, the CDR3 is TGTGCCAGCAGTAGGTTCGCCGCGGGGTACGAGCAGTACTTC. It codes for CASSRFAAGYEQYF.

This clonotype was counted many times. The CDR3 reads CASSQGPTQYF. The CDR3 coding sequence is TGTGCCAGCAGCCAAGGGCCGACCCAGTACTTC. J is TRBJ2-5 and V is TRBV3-1; D uncertain. Trimming pared 1 base from V and 7 bases from J, leaving 4 bases between. The CDR3 loop spans 11 amino acids. Germline values: CDR1 LGHDT, CDR2 YNNKEL (reference sequence).

This clonotype was picked up a small number of times. The J gene is TRBJ1-2, the V gene TRBV7-2; tentative D call: TRBD1 (5 bases). The germline V and J ends were trimmed by 5 bases and 0 bases, with 16 bases remaining between them. The CDR3 is made up of 16 amino acids. Germline loops: CDR1 SGHTA, CDR2 FQGNSA. The CDR3 reads CASSPSRQTSNYGYTF. CDR3 coding DNA: TGTGCCAGCAGCCCCTCCAGACAGACTTCTAACTATGGCTACACCTTC.

Many counts were recorded for this clonotype. The genes are TRBV6-2 or TRBV6-3 and TRBJ1-1; a weak D match, TRBD1 (6 bases). Germline values: CDR1 MNHEY, CDR2 SVGEGT. Trimming removed 5 bases from V and 0 bases from J, with 10 bases in between. The length of the CDR3 is 14 residues. CDR3 in amino acids: CASSDGQLNTEAFF. CDR3 sequence (DNA): TGTGCCAGCAGTGACGGACAGCTGAACACTGAAGCTTTCTTT.

Ten or more counts support this clonotype. The V call is TRBV29-1, the J call TRBJ2-5, with a possible D match to TRBD1 (6 bases). CDR3 length: 15 amino acids. Germline-derived CDR1 and CDR2 are SQVTM and ANQGSEA. The V end was cut by 1 base, the J end by 4 bases, with 16 bases between. CDR3 sequence: CSVEGTRGVSETQYF. The CDR3 bases are TGCAGCGTTGAAGGAACCAGGGGAGTATCAGAGACCCAGTACTTC.

In this sample, this clonotype turned up a few times. V and J are TRBV7-3 and TRBJ2-3; TRBD1 aligns across 10 bases. Germline CDR1 and CDR2: SGHTA and FQGTGA. V dropped 4 bases and J dropped 2; count of bases not matched to a gene: 6. The CDR3 length is 16 residues. CDR3 bases: TGTGCCAGCAGCTCAGGGGACAGGGGATTCACAGATACGCAGTATTTT. This translates into CASSSGDRGFTDTQYF.

In its sample, this clonotype was seen a few times. The chain is built from TRBV7-9 and TRBJ1-2; the D is unclear. Germline V gene sequence: CDR1 SEHNR, CDR2 FQNEAQ (reference sequence). CDR3 size: 12 residues. The V gene lost 4 bases and the J gene lost 4 bases, with 7 bases spanning the gap. CDR3 region: CASSSTAYGYTF. The CDR3 nucleotides are TGTGCCAGCAGCTCGACGGCCTATGGCTACACCTTC.

The table lists this clonotype with a few counts. This CDR3 reads CASSKGQGVTQYF. The CDR3 DNA is TGTGCCAGCAGTAAAGGACAGGGTGTGACCCAGTACTTC. The chain combines TRBV12-3 or TRBV12-4 with TRBJ2-5; TRBD1 aligns across 8 bases. The V segment lost 5 bases and the J segment 7 bases; nucleotides outside the gene matches: 6. The CDR3 runs to 13 residues.

The chain joins TRBV30 to TRBJ1-2, with D unclear. The CDR3 runs to 13 residues. The V end was cut by 4 bases, the J end by 5 bases, with 14 bases between. Germline V gives CDR1 GTSNPN, CDR2 SVGIG (reference sequence). The CDR3 coding sequence is TGTGCCTGGAACGAGCCTACCCGATATGGCTACACCTTC. This sequence encodes CAWNEPTRYGYTF. The entire variable domain, with the rest obtained from reference TRBV30 and TRBJ1-2, is as follows: SQTIHQWPATLVQPVGSPLSLECTVEGTSNPNLYWYRQAAGRGLQLLFYSVGIGQISSEVPQNLSASRPQDRQFILSSKKLLLSDSGFYLCAWNEPTRYGYTFGSGTRLTVV.

This clonotype has at least ten counts. This chain links TRBV7-6 with TRBJ1-3; D remains ambiguous. CDR1 is SGHVS and CDR2 is FNYEAQ in the germline V gene. CDR3 length: 16 residues. V dropped 3 bases and J dropped 4 bases, with 16 bases sitting between them. This chain's CDR3 is CASSLGVVRSGNTIYF. CDR3 in DNA: TGTGCCAGCAGCTTGGGAGTAGTTCGATCCGGAAACACCATATATTTT.

This clonotype was observed at least ten times. The gene calls are TRBV5-1 and TRBJ2-2; 7 nucleotides line up with TRBD1. From germline, CDR1 is SGHRS and CDR2 YFSETQ. The length of the CDR3 is 16 residues. Trimming at V came to 4 bases and at J to 3 bases, leaving 9 bases not matched to a gene. The CDR3: CASSLLTGRDTGELFF. CDR3 DNA: TGCGCCAGCAGCCTTTTGACAGGGCGGGACACCGGGGAGCTGTTTTTT.